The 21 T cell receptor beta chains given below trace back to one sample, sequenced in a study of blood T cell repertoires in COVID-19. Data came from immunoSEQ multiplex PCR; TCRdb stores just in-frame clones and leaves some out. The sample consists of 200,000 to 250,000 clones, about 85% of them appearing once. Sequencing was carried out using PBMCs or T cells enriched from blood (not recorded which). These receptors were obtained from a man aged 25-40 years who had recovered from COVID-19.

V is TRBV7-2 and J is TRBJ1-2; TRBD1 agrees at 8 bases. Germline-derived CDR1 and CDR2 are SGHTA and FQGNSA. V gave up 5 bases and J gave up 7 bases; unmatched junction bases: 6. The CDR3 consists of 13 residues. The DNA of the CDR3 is TGTGCCAGCAGCGAGGACAGGGAGTTTGGCTACACCTTC. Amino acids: CASSEDREFGYTF.

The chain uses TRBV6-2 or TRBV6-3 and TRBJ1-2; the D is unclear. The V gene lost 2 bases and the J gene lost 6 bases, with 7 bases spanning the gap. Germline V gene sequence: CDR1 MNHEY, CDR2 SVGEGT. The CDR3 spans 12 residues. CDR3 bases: TGTGCCAGCAGTTACCCGGTGAATGGCTACACCTTC. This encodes CASSYPVNGYTF.

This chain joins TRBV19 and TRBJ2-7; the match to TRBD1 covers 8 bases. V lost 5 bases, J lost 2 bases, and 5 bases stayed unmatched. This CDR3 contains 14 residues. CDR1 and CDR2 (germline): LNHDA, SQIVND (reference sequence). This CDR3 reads CASSVLTGAYEQYF. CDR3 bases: TGTGCCAGTAGTGTATTGACAGGGGCCTACGAGCAGTACTTC. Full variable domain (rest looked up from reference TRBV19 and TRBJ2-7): DGGITQSPKYLFRKEGQNVTLSCEQNLNHDAMYWYRQDPGQGLRLIYYSQIVNDFQKGDIAEGYSVSREKKESFPLTVTSAQKNPTAFYLCASSVLTGAYEQYFGPGTRLTVT.

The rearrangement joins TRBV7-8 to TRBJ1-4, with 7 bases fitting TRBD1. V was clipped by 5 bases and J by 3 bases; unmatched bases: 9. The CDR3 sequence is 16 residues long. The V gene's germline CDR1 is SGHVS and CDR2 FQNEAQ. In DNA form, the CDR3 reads TGTGCCAGCAGCCCCGAGGGGGCAGGGGCTAATGAAAAACTGTTTTTT. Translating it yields CASSPEGAGANEKLFF.

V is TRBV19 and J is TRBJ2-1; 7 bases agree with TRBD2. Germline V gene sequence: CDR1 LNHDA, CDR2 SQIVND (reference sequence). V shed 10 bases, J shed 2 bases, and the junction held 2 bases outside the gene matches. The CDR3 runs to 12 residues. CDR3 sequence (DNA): TGTGCCACCGGACTAGCCTACAATGAGCAGTTCTTC. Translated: CATGLAYNEQFF.

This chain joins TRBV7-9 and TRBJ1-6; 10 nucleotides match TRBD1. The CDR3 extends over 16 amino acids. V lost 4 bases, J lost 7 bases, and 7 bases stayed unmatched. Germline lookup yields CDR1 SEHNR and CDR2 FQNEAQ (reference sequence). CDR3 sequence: CASSSGQGMRNSPLHF. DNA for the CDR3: TGTGCCAGCAGCTCGGGACAGGGGATGAGGAATTCACCCCTCCACTTT.

The CDR3 protein is CASSLNLPSYGYTF. The CDR3 DNA reads as TGCGCCAGCAGCTTGAATCTCCCTTCCTATGGCTACACCTTC. This chain links TRBV5-1 with TRBJ1-2, with no clear D. The V and J ends lost 1 base and 4 bases respectively, with 11 bases between them. CDR3 length: 14 residues. Germline V gives CDR1 SGHRS, CDR2 YFSETQ.

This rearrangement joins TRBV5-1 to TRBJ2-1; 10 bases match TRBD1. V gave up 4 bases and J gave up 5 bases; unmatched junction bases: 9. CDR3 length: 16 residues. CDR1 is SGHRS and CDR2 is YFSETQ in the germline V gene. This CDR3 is CASSPRTGGPDNEQFF. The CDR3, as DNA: TGCGCCAGCAGCCCACGGACAGGGGGGCCCGACAATGAGCAGTTCTTC.

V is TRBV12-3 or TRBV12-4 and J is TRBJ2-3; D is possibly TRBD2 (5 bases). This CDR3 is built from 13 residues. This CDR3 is CASGDSYTDTQYF. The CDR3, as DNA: TGTGCAAGCGGCGACTCGTACACAGATACGCAGTATTTT.

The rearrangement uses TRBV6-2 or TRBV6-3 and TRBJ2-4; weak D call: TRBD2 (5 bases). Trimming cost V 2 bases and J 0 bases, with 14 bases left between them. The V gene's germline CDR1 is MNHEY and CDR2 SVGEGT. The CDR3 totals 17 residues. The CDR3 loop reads CASSYASREGAKNIQYF. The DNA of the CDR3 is TGTGCCAGCAGTTACGCCTCGAGGGAAGGAGCCAAAAACATTCAGTACTTC.

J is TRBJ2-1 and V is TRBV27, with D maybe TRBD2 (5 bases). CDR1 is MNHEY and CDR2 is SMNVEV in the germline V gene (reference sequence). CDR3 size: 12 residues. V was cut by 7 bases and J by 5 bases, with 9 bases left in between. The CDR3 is CASKRLNNEQFF. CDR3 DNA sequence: TGTGCCAGCAAGCGGCTAAACAATGAGCAGTTCTTC.

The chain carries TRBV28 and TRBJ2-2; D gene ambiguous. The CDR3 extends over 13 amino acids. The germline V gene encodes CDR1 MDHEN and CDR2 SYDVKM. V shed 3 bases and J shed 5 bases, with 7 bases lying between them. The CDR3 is CASSLAITGELFF. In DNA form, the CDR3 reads TGTGCCAGCAGTTTGGCAATAACCGGGGAGCTGTTTTTT.

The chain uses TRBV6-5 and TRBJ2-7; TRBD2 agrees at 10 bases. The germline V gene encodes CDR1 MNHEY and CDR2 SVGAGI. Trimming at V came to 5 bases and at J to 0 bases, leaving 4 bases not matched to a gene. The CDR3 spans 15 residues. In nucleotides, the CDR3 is TGTGCCAGCAGTCTAGCGGGGGCTTCCTCCTACGAGCAGTACTTC. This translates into CASSLAGASSYEQYF.

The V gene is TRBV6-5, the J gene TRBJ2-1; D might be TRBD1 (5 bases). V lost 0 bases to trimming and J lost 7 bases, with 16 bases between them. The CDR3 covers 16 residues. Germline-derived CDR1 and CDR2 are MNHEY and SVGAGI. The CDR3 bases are TGTGCCAGCAGTTACTCGAGCAGGGTTGAGTTTAATGAGCAGTTCTTC. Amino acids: CASSYSSRVEFNEQFF.

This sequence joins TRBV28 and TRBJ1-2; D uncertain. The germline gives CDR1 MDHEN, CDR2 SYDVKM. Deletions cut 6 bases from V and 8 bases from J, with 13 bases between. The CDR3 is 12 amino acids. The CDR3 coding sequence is TGTGCCAGCAGCTCCCTCCCGAGAGGCTACACCTTC. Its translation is CASSSLPRGYTF.

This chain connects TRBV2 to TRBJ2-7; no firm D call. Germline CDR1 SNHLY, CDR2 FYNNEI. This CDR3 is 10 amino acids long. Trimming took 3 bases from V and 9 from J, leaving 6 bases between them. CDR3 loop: CASSDSTQYF. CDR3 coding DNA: TGTGCCAGCAGTGATAGTACGCAGTACTTC.

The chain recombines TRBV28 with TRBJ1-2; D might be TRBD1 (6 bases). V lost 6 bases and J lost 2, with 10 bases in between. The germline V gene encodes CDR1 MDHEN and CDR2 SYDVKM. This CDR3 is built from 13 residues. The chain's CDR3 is CASRRGGNYGYTF. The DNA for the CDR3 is TGTGCCAGCAGGAGGGGGGGGAACTATGGCTACACCTTC.

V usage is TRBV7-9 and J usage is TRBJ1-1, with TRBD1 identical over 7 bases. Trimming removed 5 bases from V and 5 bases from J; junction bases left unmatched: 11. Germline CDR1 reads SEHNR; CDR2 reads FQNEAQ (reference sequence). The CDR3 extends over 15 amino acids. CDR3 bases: TGTGCCAGCAGCCCCAAGCAGGCAGGGGGAACTGAAGCTTTCTTT. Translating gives CASSPKQAGGTEAFF.

CDR3 loop: CASSQVGGTHRNNEQFF. In DNA form, the CDR3 reads TGTGCCAGCAGCCAAGTGGGAGGGACTCACCGGAACAATGAGCAGTTCTTC. The V gene is TRBV3-1 (or the pseudogene TRBV3-2), the J gene TRBJ2-1; TRBD2 matches at 7 bases. J lost 5 bases, V lost 1 base, and 11 bases had no gene match. The CDR3 is 17 amino acids. In germline, CDR1 is LGHDT, CDR2 YNNKEL (reference sequence).

CDR3: CASSQGPALGEKLFF. Here the CDR3 DNA reads TGCGCCAGCAGCCAGGGGCCAGCCTTGGGGGAAAAACTGTTTTTT. The chain links TRBV5-1 to TRBJ1-4; D might be TRBD1 (6 bases). Trimming cost V 4 bases and J 8 bases, with 18 bases left between them. The germline V gene has CDR1 SGHRS and CDR2 YFSETQ. The CDR3 has 15 amino acids.

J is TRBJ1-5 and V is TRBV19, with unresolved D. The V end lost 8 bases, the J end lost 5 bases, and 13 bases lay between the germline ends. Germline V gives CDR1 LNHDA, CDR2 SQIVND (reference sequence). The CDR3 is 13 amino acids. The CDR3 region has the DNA TGTGCCAGTGGTGACAATTTGCATCAGCCCCAGCATTTT. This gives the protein CASGDNLHQPQHF.